The clone carrying this T cell receptor beta chain was seen a single time. Its target is not known. The sample belongs to a study of cytomegalovirus exposure and HLA in healthy donors. Study outcomes and limitations: As was reported, the classifier diagnosed cytomegalovirus status with high specificity and sensitivity. Generally TCR sequences proved uncommon, though certain public TCRs appeared in numerous donors. The study recorded 150 to 200 TCR beta chains that were cytomegalovirus-associated. In the 95 to 150 validation repertoires, a later analysis found that first-cohort TCR clusters tended to co-occur.

The CDR3 extends over 15 amino acids. Germline CDR1 is SGHNT and CDR2 is YYREEE (reference sequence). Between the trimmed V and J ends, which lost 0 bases and 8 bases, there was a span of 15 bases. Some clones are missing from TCRdb's copy, which holds only in-frame ones; the method was immunoSEQ multiplex PCR. The sample holds 350,000 or so clones, roughly 90% seen once. The source material was PBMCs. The sequence derives from a woman under 30 in good health and CMV-seronegative. V usage is TRBV5-4 and J usage is TRBJ2-1, with a weak D call TRBD2 (6 bases). The CDR3 DNA sequence: TGTGCCAGCAGCTTGGGGGACTCCGACTGGGATGAGCAGTTCTTC. This encodes CASSLGDSDWDEQFF.